This T cell receptor beta chain stems from a study of CD8+ T cells in alopecia areata. Treatment indicated: oral pan-JAK inhibitor, 5-10 mg twice daily. Extraction and reverse transcription of RNA yielded cDNA as the sequencing template. The protocol was immunoSEQ multiplex PCR, while the TCRdb copy is restricted to in-frame clones and leaves out a portion. The sample shows about 200,000 clones, around two fifths of them seen only once. Overall study results and limits: Mice gave a clearer picture of TCR sharing than patients did, possibly for HLA-related reasons. Persistence in scalp and blood during tofacitinib was observed for many expanded lesional clones.

Comments on this clone: The antigen is undetermined.

Germline-derived CDR1 and CDR2 are KGHSH and LQKENI. The CDR3 extends over 14 amino acids. V was pared by 4 bases and J by 5 bases, with 4 bases of the junction left unmatched. Material: CD4+ T cells sorted from blood, obtained at week 34, from a patient treated with tofacitinib. The chain uses TRBV18 and TRBJ2-1, with TRBD2 matching 8 bases. The source is a human donor with alopecia areata. The CDR3 loop reads CASSLSGINNEQFF. CDR3 coding DNA: TGTGCCAGCTCACTTAGCGGGATCAACAATGAGCAGTTCTTC. Looking up the rest from reference TRBV18 and TRBJ2-1 gives the full variable domain: NAGVMQNPRHLVRRRGQEARLRCSPMKGHSHVYWYRQLPEEGLKFMVYLQKENIIDESGMPKERFSAEFPKEGPSILRIQQVVRGDSAAYFCASSLSGINNEQFFGPGTRLTVL.